This TCR beta chain emerged from a study of blood T cells in healthy people across ages (dated by TCRdb to between 2014 and 2017). Background on the whole study: In model experiments, roughly one uniquely barcoded TCR beta cDNA molecule per two T cells was captured by template switching. To track age-related changes in TCR beta repertoire diversity, the study relied on deep sequencing normalized with unique cDNA molecular identifiers. The donors were divided into four age groups: young (average around 17 years), middle-aged (about 39), aged (about 56) and long-lived (approximately 74). To avoid experimental bias, donors of different ages were randomly spread across the sequencing lanes. The study analyzed two additional independent replicas of 1 million unique cDNA reads from the same blood draw for two donors, one aged 18 to 30 and one aged 80 or older.

This clonotype was seen more than once but under ten times. The target of this receptor is not known. Per-base quality was not reported, and no clone a single base away is much larger than it. What the authors observed across the whole study: There was a strong correlation between observed TCR beta diversity and the percentage of naive T cells measured by flow cytometry. Conclusive comparison of naive and antigen-experienced compartments was prevented by the profiling of bulk unsorted PBMCs. The long-lived group showed more naive CD4+ T cells, fewer expanded clones and increased TCR diversity than the aged group, suggesting age selection. Donor CMV infection status was unknown, potentially confounding age-related changes in expanded clonotypes. As age increased, observed TCR beta diversity per million T cells dropped in a roughly linear way, and a significant reduction was already evident by age around 41. Estimates of total diversity from one million sequenced T cells were regarded as lower bounds and underestimates.

Systemically healthy Caucasian individuals from Russia, around 39 in total and aged about 6 to 100 years, were included as donors. Ten milliliters of peripheral blood were drawn from each donor into EDTA-treated Vacutainer tubes. PBMCs were isolated by Ficoll-Paque density-gradient centrifugation, with at least 7 million obtained per sample. Trizol reagent was used to extract total RNA from the PBMCs, yielding at least 6 micrograms per sample. Naive CD45RAhigh/CD27high T cell percentages were measured by flow cytometry on a PBMC aliquot from every donor. As encoded in the germline V gene (reference sequence), CDR1 is DFQATT while CDR2 is SNEGSKA. Including cysteine and phenylalanine, the CDR3 has 11 amino acids. The sequence is cut down to CDR3 DNA, 33 bases in frame from base 1. V sheds 6 bases and J sheds 0 bases, leaving 5 bases between their ends. Libraries came from 5' RACE. TCRdb names Illumina HiSeq 2500 as the instrument used. A second PCR of about 6 to 11 cycles was run with a J-beta primer mix and a sample-barcoded 5' primer. A template-switch 5' adaptor carrying 12 random nucleotides introduced a unique molecular identifier onto each TCR beta cDNA molecule. Each sample yielded at least 3 million CDR3-containing paired-end reads. The Mint cDNA synthesis kit, primed by a TRBC-specific oligonucleotide, was used to synthesize first-strand cDNA from all RNA. All cDNA was treated with uracil-DNA glycosylase and then went through a first 18-cycle PCR with the universal primers M1SS and BC2_uni_R. The authors processed their data as follows. For normalization, 1 million high-quality reads were randomly selected from each sample, with every read carrying a distinct molecular identifier. Instead of being binned into consensus sequences, reads with shared molecular identifiers were discarded. MiTCR, set to a Q25 quality threshold and the strictest error-elimination algorithm, was used for CDR3 identification, clonotype clustering and error correction. A nonparametric unseen species model with Euler transformation was used to estimate a lower bound on total TCR beta diversity. Using fastp trimming at Q25 and MiXCR clonotype assembly, TCRdb reanalyzed the public sequencing data and kept in-frame beta chains. Every entry covers one CDR3 protein and lists the most common genes and DNA from its rows. The V and J calls, along with clone size, are taken from TCRdb and not from the paper's own processing. In all, the sample holds around 650,000 distinct CDR3 sequences, and roughly 41% of those were seen once. Around 30% of the sample comes from the top ten.

The clonotype comes from a man at least 80 years old in good health. The sample consisted of blood. The V and J genes are TRBV20-1 and TRBJ1-1, with the D gene not confidently named. The DNA sequence is TGCAGTGCGGTCGTGAACACTGAAGCTTTCTTT. Protein translation: CSAVVNTEAFF.